This T cell receptor (beta chain) came from a study of CD8 T cells in ankylosing spondylitis. Study findings and constraints: What appeared characteristic of ankylosing spondylitis blood was a TCR beta motif of under 10 highly homologous variants. Reportedly, matched ankylosing spondylitis synovial fluid was significantly enriched for disease-linked clones. Reactive arthritis synovial fluid and blood previously showed some of these motif variants.

The table lists this clonotype with many counts. What it binds is unknown. The CDR3 consists of 13 residues. Between the trimmed V and J ends, which lost 3 bases and 10 bases, there was a span of 14 bases. The germline V gene encodes CDR1 SGHDT and CDR2 YYEEEE. Preparation of TCR beta libraries was done by quantitative 5'-RACE with molecular barcodes. TCRdb re-called the 5' RACE reads with MiXCR, one entry per CDR3 protein. Here the sample spans 200,000 to 250,000 distinct CDR3 sequences, roughly 10% being singletons. The sample taken for sequencing was blood, either unsorted or a sorted T cell fraction (not recorded which). This chain connects TRBV5-6 to TRBJ2-1; a weak D match, TRBD1 (6 bases). The clonotype originates from a male donor with ankylosing spondylitis or in good health (not recorded which). CDR3 bases: TGTGCCAGCAGCTGGGGCACAGGGAGCGAGCAGTTCTTC. It yields the protein CASSWGTGSEQFF.